Each of the 30 T cell receptor beta chains below was sequenced from the same sample in a study of beta chain bispecific antibodies for T cell cancers. Study-level findings and limits: The leukemia cells, rather than normal T cells, gave most of the targeted TRBV signal.

Either OKT3 anti-CD3 antibody or CD3/CD28 beads expanded T cells from blood mononuclear cells over roughly 3 days. No antigen has been identified for these receptors. MiXCR, run by TCRdb on the 5' RACE reads, gives a single entry per CDR3 protein. The data show 9,000 or so distinct CDR3 sequences, 2% to 2.5% seen once. The sample was T cells from a healthy donor cultured with Jurkat leukemia cells, taken from a culture containing an anti-CD19 bispecific antibody. The source of these receptors is a human donor in good health. Some clones in this sample may be carry-over from other donors' samples.

This clonotype has ten or more counts. The chain employs TRBV29-1 and TRBJ1-2, with D uncertain. The V gene's germline CDR1 is SQVTM and CDR2 ANQGSEA. Trimming took off 4 bases at V and 8 bases at J, with 20 bases between the two ends. This CDR3 comprises 14 residues. The CDR3 region has the DNA TGCAGCGTTGGGGTCCCCACAGAGGGTGGAGGCTACACCTTC. Translation: CSVGVPTEGGGYTF.

This clonotype has just a few counts. This chain uses TRBV11-2 with TRBJ1-4, with 7 bases lining up with TRBD1. CDR1 is SGHAT, CDR2 FQNNGV, per germline. V shed 1 base and J 7 bases; nucleotides not matched to a gene: 3. The CDR3 extends over 14 amino acids. The CDR3 region is CASSLGQGGEKLFF. For the CDR3, the DNA is TGTGCCAGCAGCTTAGGACAGGGCGGTGAAAAACTGTTTTTT. The whole variable domain, remainder taken from reference TRBV11-2 and TRBJ1-4, is EAGVAQSPRYKIIEKRQSVAFWCNPISGHATLYWYQQILGQGPKLLIQFQNNGVVDDSQLPKDRFSAERLKGVDSTLKIQPAKLEDSAVYLCASSLGQGGEKLFFGSGTQLSVL.

This clonotype was counted at least ten times. The chain recombines TRBV29-1 with TRBJ2-5; D unresolved. The length of the CDR3 is 11 residues. Germline-derived CDR1 and CDR2 are SQVTM and ANQGSEA. The ends were cut back, 4 bases at V and 5 bases at J, with 8 bases in the middle. CDR3 sequence: CSVGSTETQYF. In DNA, the CDR3 is TGCAGCGTTGGATCAACGGAGACCCAGTACTTC.

This clonotype was counted ten times or more. V and J are TRBV4-1 and TRBJ2-2, with D perhaps given as TRBD1 or TRBD2 (5 bases each). V was shortened by 3 bases and J by 6 bases, with 11 bases between the two germline ends. Germline CDR1 MGHRA, CDR2 YSYEKL. The CDR3 consists of 14 residues. CDR3 DNA sequence: TGCGCCAGCAGCCACCCCGGGGCCGCCGGGGAGCTGTTTTTT. Its translation: CASSHPGAAGELFF.

This clonotype counts as medium-sized. The rearrangement uses TRBV27 and TRBJ1-5; D gene uncertain. Trimming left V 7 bases short and J 0 bases short, with 13 bases between. The V gene's germline CDR1 is MNHEY and CDR2 SMNVEV (reference sequence). The CDR3 is 15 residues long. CDR3 in amino acids: CASKHSRASNQPQHF. CDR3 DNA: TGTGCCAGCAAACATTCAAGGGCTAGCAATCAGCCCCAGCATTTT.

This clonotype was detected ten times or more. V and J are TRBV10-3 and TRBJ1-3; D is ambiguous. Germline V gene lookup returns CDR1 ENHRY and CDR2 SYGVKD. This CDR3 spans 15 amino acids. Trimming took off 3 bases at V and 4 bases at J, with 13 bases between the two ends. CDR3: CAISDSWVAGNTIYF. The CDR3 DNA reads TGTGCCATCAGTGACTCTTGGGTTGCCGGAAACACCATATATTTT.

The chain joins TRBV5-6 to TRBJ2-5, with TRBD2 matching over 7 bases. V lost 6 bases to trimming and J lost 4 bases; unmatched junction nucleotides: 15. The CDR3 contains 16 residues. Looked up from germline, CDR1 is SGHDT and CDR2 is YYEEEE. The CDR3 here is CASIPTSSRALETQYF. DNA for the CDR3: TGTGCCAGCATCCCGACTAGCTCCCGCGCGTTAGAGACCCAGTACTTC.

The sample holds many counts of this clonotype. The rearrangement uses TRBV20-1 and TRBJ2-5; D not resolved. Between the trimmed V and J ends, which lost 3 bases and 0 bases, there was a span of 2 bases. The CDR3 covers 11 residues. From germline, CDR1 is DFQATT and CDR2 SNEGSKA (reference sequence). The CDR3 DNA is TGCAGTGCTAGCTACCAAGAGACCCAGTACTTC. Amino acid sequence: CSASYQETQYF.

This clonotype was recorded many times. This rearrangement joins TRBV7-9 to TRBJ2-1; D gene ambiguous. Trimming pared 1 base from V and 12 bases from J, leaving 16 bases between. The germline V gene encodes CDR1 SEHNR and CDR2 FQNEAQ (reference sequence). This CDR3 contains 14 residues. CDR3 in DNA: TGTGCCAGCAGCTTAGAGGCGTCCGGATGGGGGCAGTTCTTC. The encoded protein is CASSLEASGWGQFF.

There are many counts of this clonotype. The chain links TRBV10-2 to TRBJ2-5; 11 bases are a match to TRBD2. This CDR3 has 15 amino acids. Germline V gives CDR1 WSHSY, CDR2 SAAADI. Trimming at V came to 5 bases and at J to 2 bases, leaving 4 bases not matched to a gene. Written as DNA, the CDR3 is TGCGCCAGCAGTCAGACTAGCGGGGCGCAAGAGACCCAGTACTTC. Protein product: CASSQTSGAQETQYF.

The V call is TRBV16, the J call TRBJ1-4; D is unresolved. V dropped 1 base and J dropped 10 bases, with 19 bases sitting between them. In germline, CDR1 is KGHSY, CDR2 FQNENV. This CDR3 has 16 residues. This chain's CDR3 is CASSQYFYKPRGKLFF. The CDR3 DNA is TGTGCCAGCAGCCAATACTTCTATAAGCCCCGAGGAAAACTGTTTTTT. Drawing the rest from reference TRBV16 and TRBJ1-4, the complete variable domain is GEEVAQTPKHLVRGEGQKAKLYCAPIKGHSYVFWYQQVLKNEFKFLISFQNENVFDETGMPKERFSAKCLPNSPCSLEIQATKLEDSAVYFCASSQYFYKPRGKLFFGSGTQLSVL.

The sample holds a few counts of this clonotype. The chain carries TRBV29-1 and TRBJ2-1; 10 bases fit TRBD1. Looked up from germline, CDR1 is SQVTM and CDR2 is ANQGSEA. This CDR3 is built from 13 residues. In DNA, the CDR3 is TGCACTACGCGGGACAGGGGAAAGAATGAGCAGTTCTTC. Amino acid sequence: CTTRDRGKNEQFF.

This clonotype was found many times. This sequence joins TRBV6-5 and TRBJ2-5; D may correspond to TRBD1 or TRBD2 (5 bases each). CDR1 is MNHEY, CDR2 SVGAGI, per germline. The V and J ends lost 2 bases and 5 bases respectively, with 18 bases between them. The CDR3 covers 16 residues. The CDR3 loop reads CASSYEGMSLTETQYF. The CDR3 nucleotides are TGTGCCAGCAGTTACGAGGGGATGAGTTTAACGGAGACCCAGTACTTC.

This clonotype came up many times. The rearrangement joins TRBV6-6 to TRBJ2-7; D is unresolved. Germline values: CDR1 MNHNY, CDR2 SVGAGI (reference sequence). Deletions cut 5 bases from V and 4 bases from J, with 6 bases between. The CDR3 has 11 residues. CDR3 bases: TGTGCCAGCAGTATCGGATACGAGCAGTACTTC. Translated, it gives CASSIGYEQYF.

Note on this clonotype: Since a much larger clone is just one base distant, this may be a read error. The chain is built from TRBV15 and TRBJ1-4; TRBD1 matches at 8 bases. Losses at the gene ends were 6 bases for V and 8 bases for J; bases not matched to a gene: 8. The CDR3 runs 14 residues. Germline loops: CDR1 LNHNV, CDR2 YYDKDF (reference sequence). The CDR3 is CATRDRVEDEKLFF. The CDR3 nucleotides read TGTGCCACCAGGGACAGGGTCGAGGACGAAAAACTGTTTTTT.

This clonotype has ten or more counts. This sequence joins TRBV19 and TRBJ1-1; the match to TRBD1 covers 8 bases. Unmatched junction bases numbered 7, after V lost 5 bases and J lost 5 bases. Germline V gene lookup returns CDR1 LNHDA and CDR2 SQIVND (reference sequence). The CDR3 extends over 14 amino acids. CDR3 amino acids: CASSLGQGVTEAFF. The DNA of the CDR3 is TGTGCCAGTAGTCTTGGACAGGGCGTTACTGAAGCTTTCTTT.

This clonotype was picked up many times. This chain joins TRBV9 and TRBJ2-7; the match to TRBD1 covers 8 bases. The CDR3 contains 15 residues. The trim removed 4 bases at V and 0 bases at J, leaving 6 bases unmatched. Germline CDR1 reads SGDLS; CDR2 reads YYNGEE. In DNA, the CDR3 is TGTGCCAGCAGCTTTGGACAGGGCAGCTCCTACGAGCAGTACTTC. Amino acids: CASSFGQGSSYEQYF.

In its sample, this clonotype was seen many times. This chain uses TRBV20-1 with TRBJ1-5; D unresolved. The CDR3 consists of 14 residues. The V and J ends lost 3 bases and 6 bases respectively, with 15 bases between them. Germline values: CDR1 DFQATT, CDR2 SNEGSKA (reference sequence). The CDR3 nucleotides read TGCAGTGCTAGCGGTGAGGGAAACCGTCAGCCCCAGCATTTT. It is translated as CSASGEGNRQPQHF.

This clonotype was recorded many times. V is TRBV5-4 and J is TRBJ1-2; 12 positions agree with TRBD1. The CDR3 length is 19 residues. The V gene's germline CDR1 is SGHNT and CDR2 YYREEE (reference sequence). The trim removed 2 bases at V and 6 bases at J, leaving 17 bases unmatched. The CDR3 is CASSFPGGTGGAESDGYTF. The DNA for the CDR3 is TGTGCCAGCAGCTTTCCCGGGGGGACAGGGGGCGCAGAAAGCGATGGCTACACCTTC.

This clonotype was seen many times. The gene calls are TRBV11-2 and TRBJ1-1, with D perhaps matching TRBD1 (5 bases). Germline lookup yields CDR1 SGHAT and CDR2 FQNNGV. This CDR3 region has 14 residues. The V end was cut by 5 bases, the J end by 5 bases, with 15 bases between. CDR3 residues: CASSPRVGGTEAFF. Here the CDR3 DNA reads TGTGCCAGCAGCCCAAGGGTCGGGGGGACTGAAGCTTTCTTT.

The sample holds many counts of this clonotype. This chain connects TRBV19 to TRBJ2-7, with D hard to call. The V gene's germline CDR1 is LNHDA and CDR2 SQIVND (reference sequence). Trimming pared 6 bases from V and 2 bases from J, leaving 11 bases between. The CDR3 covers 13 residues. CDR3 coding DNA: TGTGCCAGTAGCGCTCGACCACCCTACGAGCAGTACTTC. Its translation: CASSARPPYEQYF.

The sample holds many counts of this clonotype. The CDR3 nucleotides read TGTGCCACCTTACAGGGCTTACACACTGAAGCTTTCTTT. This encodes CATLQGLHTEAFF. The rearrangement uses TRBV19 and TRBJ1-1, with D perhaps TRBD1 (6 bases). Germline CDR1 reads LNHDA; CDR2 reads SQIVND (reference sequence). V lost 10 bases to trimming and J lost 3 bases, with 15 bases between them. The length of the CDR3 is 13 residues.

This clonotype appeared many times. This chain joins TRBV11-2 and TRBJ2-7; 7 nucleotides line up with TRBD1. This CDR3 spans 14 amino acids. The V and J ends lost 5 bases and 2 bases, in that order; junction bases with no gene match: 6. In germline, CDR1 is SGHAT, CDR2 FQNNGV. CDR3 residues: CASSVDRDTYEQYF. For the CDR3, the DNA is TGTGCCAGCAGCGTCGACAGGGATACCTACGAGCAGTACTTC.

This clonotype was observed a handful of times. This chain links TRBV11-2 with TRBJ2-7, with D maybe TRBD1 (6 bases). Germline assignment: CDR1 SGHAT and CDR2 FQNNGV. V lost 5 bases, J lost 5 bases, and 16 bases lay in between. The CDR3 consists of 14 residues. Here the CDR3 reads CASSPNQGYNEQYF. The DNA of the CDR3 is TGTGCCAGCAGCCCGAACCAGGGGTATAACGAGCAGTACTTC.

The sample holds many counts of this clonotype. The rearrangement joins TRBV29-1 to TRBJ2-7; 7 nucleotides agree with TRBD1. V was pared by 4 bases and J by 2 bases, with 2 bases of the junction left unmatched. The CDR3 loop spans 12 amino acids. Germline V CDR1 and CDR2: SQVTM, ANQGSEA. DNA for the CDR3: TGCAGCGTTGGGGACAGCACCTACGAGCAGTACTTC. As protein: CSVGDSTYEQYF.

This clonotype has only a few counts. The V call is TRBV7-9, the J call TRBJ1-5; a possible D gene is TRBD1 (5 bases). The CDR3 has 16 amino acids. Germline V lookup: CDR1 SEHNR, CDR2 FQNEAQ (reference sequence). The V end was cut by 2 bases, the J end by 3 bases, with 14 bases between. The CDR3 loop reads CASSLSRDGLNQPQHF. CDR3 in DNA: TGTGCCAGCAGCTTAAGTAGGGACGGACTCAATCAGCCCCAGCATTTT.

This clonotype has a count of ten or more. The V and J genes are TRBV7-9 and TRBJ1-4; D unclear. The CDR3 covers 15 residues. Germline CDR1 reads SEHNR; CDR2 reads FQNEAQ (reference sequence). Trimming removed 5 bases at V and 4 bases at J, with 14 bases between. The CDR3 bases are TGTGCCAGCAGCACCTGGATAGGCCTTAATGAAAAACTGTTTTTT. Its translation is CASSTWIGLNEKLFF.

Only a few counts were recorded for this clonotype. The rearrangement links TRBV11-2 to TRBJ2-5; no firm D call. This CDR3 is built from 13 residues. Germline V lookup: CDR1 SGHAT, CDR2 FQNNGV. Trimming removed 3 bases at V and 3 bases at J, with 8 bases between. The CDR3 DNA sequence: TGTGCCAGCAGCTTCGACGGAGAAGAGACCCAGTACTTC. This codes for CASSFDGEETQYF.

This clonotype was seen many times. The chain recombines TRBV4-2 with TRBJ2-5; 9 nucleotides agree with TRBD2. The trim removed 1 base at V and 3 bases at J, leaving 6 bases unmatched. The CDR3 length is 16 residues. CDR1 is LGHNA, CDR2 YNFKEQ, per germline. CDR3 in amino acids: CASSQAAGGREETQYF. In DNA form, the CDR3 reads TGTGCCAGCAGCCAAGCGGCGGGGGGGCGGGAAGAGACCCAGTACTTC.

This clonotype was counted ten times or more. This rearrangement joins TRBV7-9 to TRBJ2-2; either TRBD1 or TRBD2 may supply D (5 bases each). The CDR3 has 17 residues. V was pared by 1 base and J by 0 bases, with 12 bases between. Germline V gene data show CDR1 as SEHNR and CDR2 as FQNEAQ (reference sequence). The CDR3 DNA is TGTGCCAGCAGCTTAGGGGACGGCACGTCGAACACCGGGGAGCTGTTTTTT. It is translated as CASSLGDGTSNTGELFF.